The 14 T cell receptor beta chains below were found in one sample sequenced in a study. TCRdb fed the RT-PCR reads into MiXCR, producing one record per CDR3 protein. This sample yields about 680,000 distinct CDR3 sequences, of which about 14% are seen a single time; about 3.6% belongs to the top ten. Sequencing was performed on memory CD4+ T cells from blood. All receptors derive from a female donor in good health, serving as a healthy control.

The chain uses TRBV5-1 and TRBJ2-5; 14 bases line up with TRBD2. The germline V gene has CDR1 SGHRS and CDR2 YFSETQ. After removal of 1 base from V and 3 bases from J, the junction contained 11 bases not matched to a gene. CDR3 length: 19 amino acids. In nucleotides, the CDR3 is TGCGCCAGCAGCTTGCTGTCCCCGGGACTAGCGGGAGCCAAAGAGACCCAGTACTTC. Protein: CASSLLSPGLAGAKETQYF.

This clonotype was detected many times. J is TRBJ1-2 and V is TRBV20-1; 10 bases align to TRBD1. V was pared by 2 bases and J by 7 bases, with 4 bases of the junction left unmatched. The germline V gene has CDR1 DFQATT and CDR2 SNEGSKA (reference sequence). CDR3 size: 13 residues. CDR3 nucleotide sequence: TGCAGTGCTAGATTGACAGGGGGCTTTGGCTACACCTTC. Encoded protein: CSARLTGGFGYTF.

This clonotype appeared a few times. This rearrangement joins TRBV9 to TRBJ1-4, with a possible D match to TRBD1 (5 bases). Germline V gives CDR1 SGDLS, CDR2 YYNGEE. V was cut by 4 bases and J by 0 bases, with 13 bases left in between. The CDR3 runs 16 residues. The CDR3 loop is CASSLGHITTNEKLFF. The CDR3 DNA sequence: TGTGCCAGCAGCTTAGGACATATCACAACTAATGAAAAACTGTTTTTT. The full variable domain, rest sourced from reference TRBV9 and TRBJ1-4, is DSGVTQTPKHLITATGQRVTLRCSPRSGDLSVYWYQQSLDQGLQFLIQYYNGEERAKGNILERFSAQQFPDLHSELNLSSLELGDSALYFCASSLGHITTNEKLFFGSGTQLSVL.

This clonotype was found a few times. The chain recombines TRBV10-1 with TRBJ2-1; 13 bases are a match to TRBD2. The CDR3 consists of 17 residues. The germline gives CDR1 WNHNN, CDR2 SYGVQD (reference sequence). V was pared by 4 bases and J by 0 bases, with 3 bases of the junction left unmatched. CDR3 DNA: TGCGCCAGCAGTGGGGGGACTAGCGGGATCTCCTACAATGAGCAGTTCTTC. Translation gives CASSGGTSGISYNEQFF.

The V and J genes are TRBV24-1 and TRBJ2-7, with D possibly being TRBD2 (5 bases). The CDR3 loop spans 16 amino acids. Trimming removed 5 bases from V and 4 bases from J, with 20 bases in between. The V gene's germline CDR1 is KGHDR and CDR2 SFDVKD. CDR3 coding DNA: TGTGCCACCAGTGTAATAAGACCAGATGGGGAGTACGAGCAGTACTTC. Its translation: CATSVIRPDGEYEQYF.

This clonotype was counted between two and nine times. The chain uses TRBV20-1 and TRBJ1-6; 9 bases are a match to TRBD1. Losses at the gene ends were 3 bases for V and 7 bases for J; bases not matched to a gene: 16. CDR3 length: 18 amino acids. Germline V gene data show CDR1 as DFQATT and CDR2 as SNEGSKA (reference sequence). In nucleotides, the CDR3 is TGCAGTGCTAGTGAGGGCAACAGGGGGCAAAGGTGGAATTCACCCCTCCACTTT. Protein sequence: CSASEGNRGQRWNSPLHF.

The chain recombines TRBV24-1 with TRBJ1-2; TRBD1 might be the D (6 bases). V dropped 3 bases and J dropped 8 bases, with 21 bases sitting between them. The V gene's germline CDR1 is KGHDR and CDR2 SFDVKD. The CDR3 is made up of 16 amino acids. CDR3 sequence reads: CATSDPGALPQGGYTF. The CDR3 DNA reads TGTGCCACCAGTGATCCCGGGGCACTCCCTCAGGGGGGCTACACCTTC.

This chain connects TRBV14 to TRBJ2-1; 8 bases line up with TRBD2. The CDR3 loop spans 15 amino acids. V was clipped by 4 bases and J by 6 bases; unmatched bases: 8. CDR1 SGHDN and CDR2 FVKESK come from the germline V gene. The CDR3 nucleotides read TGTGCCAGCAGCCCTCTAGCGGGCCGACGCAATGAGCAGTTCTTC. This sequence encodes CASSPLAGRRNEQFF.

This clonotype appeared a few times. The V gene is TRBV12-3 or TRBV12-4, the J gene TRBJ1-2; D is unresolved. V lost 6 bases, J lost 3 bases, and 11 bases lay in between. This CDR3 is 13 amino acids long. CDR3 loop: CASSQTSYYGYTF. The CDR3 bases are TGTGCCAGCAGCCAGACATCCTACTATGGCTACACCTTC.

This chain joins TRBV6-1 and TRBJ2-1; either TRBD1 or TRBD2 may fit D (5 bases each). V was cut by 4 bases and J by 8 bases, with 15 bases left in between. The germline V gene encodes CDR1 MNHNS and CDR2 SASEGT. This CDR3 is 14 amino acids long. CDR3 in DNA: TGTGCCAGCAGTGGAATGAGGGGTTTGGATGAGCAGTTCTTC. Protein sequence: CASSGMRGLDEQFF.

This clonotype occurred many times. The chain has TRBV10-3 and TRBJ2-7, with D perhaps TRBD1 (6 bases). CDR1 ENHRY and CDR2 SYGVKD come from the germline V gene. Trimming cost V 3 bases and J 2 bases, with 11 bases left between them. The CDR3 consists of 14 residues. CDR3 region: CAISDPKGAYEQYF. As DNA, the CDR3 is TGTGCCATCAGTGACCCCAAGGGGGCCTACGAGCAGTACTTC.

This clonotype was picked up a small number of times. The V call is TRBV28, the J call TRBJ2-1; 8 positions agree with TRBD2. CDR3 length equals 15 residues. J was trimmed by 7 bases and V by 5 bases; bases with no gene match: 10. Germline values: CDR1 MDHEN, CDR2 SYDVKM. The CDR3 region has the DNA TGTGCCAGCAGTCCCCGGGAGGGGAACGGTAATGAGCAGTTCTTC. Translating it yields CASSPREGNGNEQFF.

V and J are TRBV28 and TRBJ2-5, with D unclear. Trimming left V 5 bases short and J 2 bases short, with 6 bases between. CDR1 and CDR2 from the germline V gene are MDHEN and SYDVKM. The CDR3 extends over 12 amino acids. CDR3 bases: TGTGCCAGCAGTGTACAGCAAGAGACCCAGTACTTC. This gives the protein CASSVQQETQYF.

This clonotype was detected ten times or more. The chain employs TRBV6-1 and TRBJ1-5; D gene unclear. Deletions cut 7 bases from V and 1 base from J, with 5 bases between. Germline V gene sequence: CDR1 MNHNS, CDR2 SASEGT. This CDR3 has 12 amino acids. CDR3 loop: CASTGSNQPQHF. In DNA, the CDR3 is TGTGCCAGCACGGGGAGCAATCAGCCCCAGCATTTT.